This T cell receptor beta chain was sequenced during a study of regulatory T cells in long-lasting Graves disease. The study's findings and limits: The study found lower TCR diversity in persistent Graves' patients than in newly diagnosed ones.

Regarding this clonotype: Antigen specificity is unknown.

In building TCR beta libraries, iRepertoire HTBI primers were used together with Arm-PCR of CDR3 regions. TCRdb reanalysed the multiplex PCR reads using MiXCR and keeps one entry per CDR3 protein. The sample shows about 500,000 distinct CDR3 sequences, roughly 15% of them seen only once. Noted time point: newly diagnosed GD, antithyroid drugs for less than 3 months. Extracted RNA from PBMCs served as the source of the TCR library. Separately, the same data were catalogued under a study of T cells in Graves' hyperthyroidism and ophthalmopathy. That work contributes: Researchers ran a first-round RT-PCR on the TCR CDR3 using the HTBI primer set.

The TCR sequence derives from a man between 35 and 55 years old with Graves disease. The material was peripheral blood mononuclear cells (PBMCs), obtained at new diagnosis, from a patient treated with antithyroid drugs.

The CDR3 nucleotides read TGTGCCAGCAGTCAGGGGGTTAGCGGGATGGGCACAGATACGCAGTATTTT. Protein: CASSQGVSGMGTDTQYF. The chain recombines TRBV6-1 with TRBJ2-3; D is perhaps TRBD2 (8 bases). The CDR3 sequence is 17 residues long. Germline loops: CDR1 MNHNS, CDR2 SASEGT. V was clipped by 5 bases and J by 1 base, with 19 bases between them.